A single T cell receptor beta chain is shown here with its context. Its antigen remains unidentified. Sequenced by immunoSEQ multiplex PCR; TCRdb stores in-frame clones only, minus some. This table holds 200,000 or so clones, 80% to 90% found once. Germline CDR1 reads SEHNR; CDR2 reads FQNEAQ (reference sequence). Trimming removed 5 bases at V and 0 bases at J, with 13 bases between. The CDR3 extends over 15 amino acids. This sample is part of a study of T cell responses to AZD1222 COVID-19 vaccine. Study outcomes and limitations: Only a handful of AZD1222 recipients were seropositive at baseline.

This sequence was found in an adult in good health. The sample in question was peripheral blood, obtained on day 0 of MenACWY control vaccination. The genes are TRBV7-9 and TRBJ1-1; a possible D gene is TRBD1 (6 bases). The CDR3 sequence: CASSPSQGLNTEAFF. CDR3 coding DNA: TGTGCCAGCAGCCCGTCACAGGGACTGAACACTGAAGCTTTCTTT.